This T cell receptor beta chain was observed in a study of control samples from healthy donors and cancer patients. Concerning this clone: This sample includes further DNA sequences coding for the same CDR3.

Germline-derived CDR1 and CDR2 are MNHEY and SVGAGI. Deletions cut 2 bases from V and 2 bases from J, with 9 bases between. This CDR3 is 14 amino acids long. Using immunoSEQ multiplex PCR, the repertoire was profiled, and TCRdb retains in-frame clones only, with some absent. The data hold about 230,000 clones, with approximately 80% observed a single time. This chain uses TRBV6-5 with TRBJ1-2; D ambiguous. The TCR was taken from a woman aged 55-69 years with lung cancer. The specimen was PBMCs. In nucleotides, the CDR3 is TGTGCCAGCAGTTACGGCGGGCGGAACTATGGCTACACCTTC. Protein: CASSYGGRNYGYTF.